This T cell receptor (beta chain) is drawn from a study of blood T cell repertoires in COVID-19. Study details: Material from acute and convalescent COVID-19 was sourced from the United States, Italy and Spain. Sample material is recorded as cDNA or gDNA derived from T cells, B-cell-depleted T cells, or PBMCs.

CDR3 length equals 14 residues. Germline CDR1 SGHNT, CDR2 YYREEE (reference sequence). V lost 2 bases and J lost 4; bases outside the gene matches: 1. Original processing methods: Amplification of reference gene primers was used by the study to estimate nucleated cell counts. Assay: immunoSEQ multiplex PCR; the TCRdb copy retains only in-frame clones and omits some. From that table come the V and J calls and clone size; the DNA was used to work out D and trimming. The data hold roughly 52,000 clones, with roughly nine tenths observed a single time. The genes are TRBV5-4 and TRBJ1-2; 11 nucleotides agree with TRBD1. This receptor was taken from a woman aged 80 or over with acute or convalescent COVID-19. Sample: peripheral blood. As DNA, the CDR3 is TGTGCCAGCAGCTTCGGGACAGGGGGCTATGGCTACACCTTC. Translated: CASSFGTGGYGYTF.